The 16 T cell receptor beta chains below were found in one sample sequenced in a study of post-analysis software for immune sequencing data. Study-wide results and limits: Among five TRBV segments more frequent in patients than controls were TRBV5-6, TRBV5-1 and TRBV20-1.

What these receptors recognize is not known. Unique molecular identifiers tagged the TCR beta cDNA libraries. From the PCR reads, TCRdb called clonotypes with MiXCR, one entry per CDR3 protein. The table records fewer than 850,000 distinct CDR3 sequences, around 45% of them present only once. The sequenced sample consisted of blood. The receptors were gathered from a girl between 10 and 17 years old with multiple sclerosis.

This chain connects TRBV19 to TRBJ1-2; TRBD1 matches 7 bases. The CDR3 is 11 residues long. Germline V gene lookup returns CDR1 LNHDA and CDR2 SQIVND (reference sequence). The ends lost 4 bases at V and 7 bases at J; junction bases unmatched: 0. The CDR3 DNA is TGTGCCAGTAGTAGACAGGGTGGCTACACCTTC. Protein sequence: CASSRQGGYTF.

The chain links TRBV7-9 to TRBJ2-7; a weak D match, TRBD2 (6 bases). This CDR3 spans 15 amino acids. V was shortened by 1 base and J by 2 bases, with 12 bases between the two germline ends. From germline, CDR1 is SEHNR and CDR2 FQNEAQ (reference sequence). In DNA form, the CDR3 reads TGTGCCAGCAGCTTAGGTGGGGACTCTACCTACGAGCAGTACTTC. The encoded protein is CASSLGGDSTYEQYF.

As for this clonotype: Relative to the germline gene, one junction end is altered; a read error may explain this. The rearrangement uses TRBV12-3 or TRBV12-4 and TRBJ1-1; D possibly corresponds to TRBD1 (5 bases). The CDR3 is 13 amino acids. The CDR3 is CANSLGVNTEAFF. CDR3 DNA sequence: TGTGCCAACAGTTTAGGGGTGAACACTGAAGCTTTCTTT.

This chain uses TRBV20-1 with TRBJ2-1; no firm D call. The ends were cut back, 6 bases at V and 5 bases at J, with 11 bases in the middle. From germline, CDR1 is DFQATT and CDR2 SNEGSKA (reference sequence). The CDR3 totals 12 residues. The CDR3 DNA is TGCAGTGCCGACTGGCGGAACAATGAGCAGTTCTTC. This translates into CSADWRNNEQFF.

The V and J genes are TRBV5-1 and TRBJ1-2; TRBD1 matches 12 bases. CDR3 size: 16 residues. Germline CDR1 SGHRS, CDR2 YFSETQ. After removal of 3 bases from V and 6 bases from J, the junction contained 9 bases not matched to a gene. CDR3 loop: CASSWLGTGGRDGYTF. CDR3 nucleotide sequence: TGCGCCAGCAGCTGGCTCGGGACAGGGGGCAGGGATGGCTACACCTTC.

This clonotype was seen a single time. The chain uses TRBV29-1 and TRBJ2-5; 9 bases line up with TRBD1. The ends lost 7 bases at V and 4 bases at J; junction bases unmatched: 4. This CDR3 region has 12 residues. Germline lookup yields CDR1 SQVTM and CDR2 ANQGSEA. The CDR3 loop is CSAGDRAETQYF. In DNA, the CDR3 is TGCAGCGCGGGGGACAGGGCAGAGACCCAGTACTTC.

The chain combines TRBV6-5 with TRBJ1-2; D ambiguous. V gave up 6 bases and J gave up 4 bases, with 18 bases separating them. The CDR3 has 15 residues. From germline, CDR1 is MNHEY and CDR2 SVGAGI. The CDR3 reads CASRPSSTAIYGYTF. DNA of the CDR3: TGTGCCAGCAGACCTTCTTCTACAGCGATCTATGGCTACACCTTC.

The CDR3 is CASRSRQSREFF. CDR3 nucleotide sequence: TGTGCCAGCAGATCTCGACAATCTCGAGAGTTCTTC. This chain connects TRBV28 to TRBJ2-1; D ambiguous. This CDR3 is built from 12 residues. Germline V gives CDR1 MDHEN, CDR2 SYDVKM. Trimming left V 6 bases short and J 14 bases short, with 17 bases between. Based on the CDR3 plus reference TRBV28 and TRBJ2-1, the full variable domain is DVKVTQSSRYLVKRTGEKVFLECVQDMDHENMFWYRQDPGLGLRLIYFSYDVKMKEKGDIPEGYSVSREKKERFSLILESASTNQTSMYLCASRSRQSREFFGPGTRLTVL.

About this clonotype itself: This may come from a read error, since a much larger clone is one base off. The chain uses TRBV9 and TRBJ2-7, with TRBD1 matching 7 bases. The ends lost 7 bases at V and 2 bases at J; junction bases unmatched: 12. Germline-derived CDR1 and CDR2 are SGDLS and YYNGEE. The CDR3 runs to 15 residues. As DNA, the CDR3 is TGTGCCAGCGGCGCCGGGGACAGTGGTACCTACGAGCAGTACTTC. It specifies CASGAGDSGTYEQYF.

This clonotype has only a few counts. The V and J genes are TRBV27 and TRBJ1-6; weak D call: TRBD1 (5 bases). Per germline, CDR1 MNHEY and CDR2 SMNVEV (reference sequence). The CDR3 covers 14 residues. V lost 0 bases to trimming and J lost 10 bases, with 10 bases between them. CDR3 coding DNA: TGTGCCAGCAGTTTATCAGGGGCATACTCACCCCTCCACTTT. This gives the protein CASSLSGAYSPLHF.

This clonotype has only a few counts. The V and J genes are TRBV5-1 and TRBJ2-3; 7 bases are a match to TRBD2. Germline CDR1 is SGHRS and CDR2 is YFSETQ. J was trimmed by 6 bases and V by 3 bases; bases with no gene match: 7. The CDR3 totals 14 residues. CDR3 sequence: CASSSPGGRDTQYF. Written as DNA, the CDR3 is TGCGCCAGCAGCTCGCCGGGAGGTCGGGATACGCAGTATTTT.

This chain connects TRBV15 to TRBJ2-4; D ambiguous. The J call may be in error: the DNA end matches TRBJ2-7 better. The CDR3 contains 12 residues. Looked up from germline, CDR1 is LNHNV and CDR2 is YYDKDF (reference sequence). CDR3 loop: CATSGMDGEQYF. CDR3 in DNA: TGTGCCACCAGCGGAATGGACGGCGAGCAGTACTTC.

V gene TRBV5-1 combines with J gene TRBJ2-5; unclear D gene. Deletions cut 3 bases from V and 2 bases from J, with 17 bases between. This CDR3 is 16 amino acids long. Germline V gene sequence: CDR1 SGHRS, CDR2 YFSETQ. The CDR3 protein is CASSSPTAVGQETQYF. The CDR3 DNA follows: TGCGCCAGCAGCTCGCCTACCGCGGTGGGACAAGAGACCCAGTACTTC.

This clonotype was recorded a few times. The V and J genes are TRBV6-1 and TRBJ2-5; 15 nucleotides align to TRBD2. The CDR3 spans 18 residues. CDR1 is MNHNS and CDR2 is SASEGT in the germline V gene. V lost 6 bases and J lost 2; bases outside the gene matches: 10. CDR3 protein: CASSPGLAGGVGQETQYF. The DNA of the CDR3 is TGTGCCAGCAGCCCCGGACTAGCGGGAGGGGTCGGACAAGAGACCCAGTACTTC.

This clonotype came up a few times. The CDR3 DNA is TGCAGCGGGCATGGGGCGGCCCAAGAGACCCAGTACTTC. This gives the protein CSGHGAAQETQYF. The J gene is TRBJ2-5, the V gene TRBV20-1; a possible D gene is TRBD1 (5 bases). Germline V lookup: CDR1 DFQATT, CDR2 SNEGSKA (reference sequence). This CDR3 region has 13 residues.

J is TRBJ2-1 and V is TRBV6-5, with D possibly TRBD2 on 6 matching bases. The CDR3 extends over 15 amino acids. Trimming stripped 8 bases from V and 3 bases from J, with 17 bases between. Germline V gene data show CDR1 as MNHEY and CDR2 as SVGAGI. CDR3 DNA sequence: TGTGCCAGCGGCCGCGGGACCCGTGACTACAATGAGCAGTTCTTC. Protein: CASGRGTRDYNEQFF.